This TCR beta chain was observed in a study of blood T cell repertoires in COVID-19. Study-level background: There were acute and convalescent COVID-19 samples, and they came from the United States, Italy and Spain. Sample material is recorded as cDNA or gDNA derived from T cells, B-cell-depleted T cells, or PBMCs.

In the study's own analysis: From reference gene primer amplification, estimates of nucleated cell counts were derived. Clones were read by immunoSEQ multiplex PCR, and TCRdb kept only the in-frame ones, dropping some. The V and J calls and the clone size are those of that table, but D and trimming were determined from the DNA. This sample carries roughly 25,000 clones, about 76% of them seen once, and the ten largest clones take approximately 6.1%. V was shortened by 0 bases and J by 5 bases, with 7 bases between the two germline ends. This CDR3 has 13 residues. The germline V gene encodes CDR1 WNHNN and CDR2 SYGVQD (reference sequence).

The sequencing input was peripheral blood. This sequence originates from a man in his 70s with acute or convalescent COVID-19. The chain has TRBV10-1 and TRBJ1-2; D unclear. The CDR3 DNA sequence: TGCGCCAGCAGTGAGTCCAGGTTTTATGGCTACACCTTC. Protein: CASSESRFYGYTF.